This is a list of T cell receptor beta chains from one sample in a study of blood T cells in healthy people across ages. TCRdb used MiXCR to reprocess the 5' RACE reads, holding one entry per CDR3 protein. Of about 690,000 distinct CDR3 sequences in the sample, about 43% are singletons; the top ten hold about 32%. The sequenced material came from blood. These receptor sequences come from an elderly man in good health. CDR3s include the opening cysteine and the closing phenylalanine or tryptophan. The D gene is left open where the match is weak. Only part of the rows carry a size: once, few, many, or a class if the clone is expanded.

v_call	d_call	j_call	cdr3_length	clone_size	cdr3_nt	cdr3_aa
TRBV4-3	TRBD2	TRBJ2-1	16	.	TGCGCCAGCAGCCAAGGACTAGCGGGGGCCTACAATGAGCAGTTCTTC	CASSQGLAGAYNEQFF
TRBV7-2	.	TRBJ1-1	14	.	TGTGCCAGCAGCCCGCGATCGGGGCTCACTGAAGCTTTCTTT	CASSPRSGLTEAFF
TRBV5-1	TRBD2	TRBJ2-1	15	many	TGCGCCAGCAGCCATGGGACTAGGGGAAACAATGAGCAGTTCTTC	CASSHGTRGNNEQFF
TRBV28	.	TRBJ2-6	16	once	TGTGCCAGCAGCACTGGCGGCACCTCTGGGGCCAACGTCCTGACTTTC	CASSTGGTSGANVLTF
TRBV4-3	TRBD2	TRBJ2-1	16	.	TGCGCCAGCAGCAGCGCCCATAGCGGGGGCTACAATGAGCAGTTCTTC	CASSSAHSGGYNEQFF
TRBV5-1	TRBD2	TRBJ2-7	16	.	TGCGCCAGCAGCCCCCAGGCTAGCGGGAGTGTACACGAGCAGTACTTC	CASSPQASGSVHEQYF
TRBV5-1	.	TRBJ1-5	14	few	TGCGCCAGCAGCTCCGGGACACCGGATCAGCCCCAGCATTTT	CASSSGTPDQPQHF
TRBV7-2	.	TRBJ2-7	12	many	TGTGCCAGCAGCTCGGGGGTGGGAGAGCAGTACTTC	CASSSGVGEQYF
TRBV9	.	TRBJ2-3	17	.	TGTGCCAACAGCGTAGAGGGTGGGGAGTACGGCACAGATACGCAGTATTTT	CANSVEGGEYGTDTQYF
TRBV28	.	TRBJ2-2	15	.	TGTGCCAGCAACCTTGGACGGCTAAACACCGGGGAGCTGTTTTTT	CASNLGRLNTGELFF
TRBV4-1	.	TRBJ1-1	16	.	TGCGCCAGCAGCCAAGGGGCCCCGACACGGAACACTGAAGCTTTCTTT	CASSQGAPTRNTEAFF
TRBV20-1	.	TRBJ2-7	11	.	TGCAGTGCTGCTCAGGGACGCGAGCAGTACTTC	CSAAQGREQYF
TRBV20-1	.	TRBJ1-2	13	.	TGCAGTGCTAGTCCCCCGGGGGGCTATGGCTACACCTTC	CSASPPGGYGYTF
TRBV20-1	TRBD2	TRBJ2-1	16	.	TGCAGTGCTAGGGACCCAGGACTAGCGGGAGTGTATGAGCAGTTCTTC	CSARDPGLAGVYEQFF
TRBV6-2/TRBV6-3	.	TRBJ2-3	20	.	TGTGCCAGCAGTTATCTTTCTTGGGGTGGGGACATTGCTAGCACAGATACGCAGTATTTT	CASSYLSWGGDIASTDTQYF
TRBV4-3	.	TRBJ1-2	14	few	TGCGCCAGCAGCCAGGCCACAGCCAGAGGTGGCTACACCTTC	CASSQATARGGYTF
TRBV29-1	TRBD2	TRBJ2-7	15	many	TGCAGCGTTGAAGTTCGAGGCGGGAGGGGGTACGAGCAGTACTTC	CSVEVRGGRGYEQYF
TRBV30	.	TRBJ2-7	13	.	TGTGCCTGGAGTCTCCCCGAGAGCGGCCCTTTGTACTTC	CAWSLPESGPLYF
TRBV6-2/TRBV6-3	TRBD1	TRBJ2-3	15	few	TGTGCCAGCAGCCCGGGACAGGTCCTCGCAGATACGCAGTATTTT	CASSPGQVLADTQYF
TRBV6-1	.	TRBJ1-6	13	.	TGTGCCAGCAATGGGGACGCGAGAGGGGCCCTCCACTTT	CASNGDARGALHF
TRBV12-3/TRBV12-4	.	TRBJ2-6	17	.	TGTGCCAGCAGTATAAGTCCAGGGGGGGTTGGGGCCAACGTCCTGACTTTC	CASSISPGGVGANVLTF
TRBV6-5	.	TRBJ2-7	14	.	TGTGCCAGCAGATCGCATCGGGGCTCCTACGAGCAGTACTTC	CASRSHRGSYEQYF
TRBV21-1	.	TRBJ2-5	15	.	TGTGCCAGCATTTGGGGGACTAGTCATCAAGAGACCCAGTACTTC	CASIWGTSHQETQYF
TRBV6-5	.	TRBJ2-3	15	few	TGTGCCAGCAGAAGGGTCCCAGATGGCCCAGATACGCAGTATTTT	CASRRVPDGPDTQYF
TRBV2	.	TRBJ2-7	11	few	TGTGCCAGCATCAGGGAATACGAGCAGTACTTC	CASIREYEQYF
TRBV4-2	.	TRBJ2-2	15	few	TGTGCCAGCAGCCAACCCGGGATTCGTACCGGGGAGCTGTTTTTT	CASSQPGIRTGELFF
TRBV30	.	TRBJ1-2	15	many	TGTGCCTGGAGTGCCAAGGAGCCAGGGAAATATGGCTACACCTTC	CAWSAKEPGKYGYTF